The entry below gives a single TCR beta chain sequence along with its context. The data derive from a study of blood T cell repertoires in COVID-19. How the authors handled the data: Quantification of nucleated cells was approximated via reference gene primer amplification. Data came from immunoSEQ multiplex PCR; TCRdb stores just in-frame clones and leaves some out. Clone size and V and J calls were adopted from that table, with D and trimming inferred from the DNA. The sample lists around 230,000 clones; approximately 88% were seen once. CDR1 is LNHDA and CDR2 is SQIVND in the germline V gene (reference sequence). Trimming took 9 bases from V and 6 from J; bases not matched to a gene: 9. CDR3 length equals 14 residues.

This chain links TRBV19 with TRBJ2-3; 10 bases are shared with TRBD2. The TCR comes from a woman aged 40 to 50 with acute COVID-19. Specimen: PBMCs or T cells enriched from blood (not recorded which). This chain's CDR3 is CASGLAALDDTQYF. CDR3 sequence (DNA): TGTGCCAGCGGACTAGCGGCCTTAGATGATACGCAGTATTTT.